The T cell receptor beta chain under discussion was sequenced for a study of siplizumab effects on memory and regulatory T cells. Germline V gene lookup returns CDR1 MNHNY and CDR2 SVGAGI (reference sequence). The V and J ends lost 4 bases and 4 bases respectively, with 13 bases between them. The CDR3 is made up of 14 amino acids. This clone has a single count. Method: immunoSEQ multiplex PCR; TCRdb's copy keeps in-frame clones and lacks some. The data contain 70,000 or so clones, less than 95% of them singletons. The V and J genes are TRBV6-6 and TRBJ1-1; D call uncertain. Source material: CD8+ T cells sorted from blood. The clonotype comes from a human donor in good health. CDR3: CASSSRLSGTEAFF. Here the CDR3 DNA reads TGTGCCAGCAGTTCTCGGTTGAGTGGCACTGAAGCTTTCTTT.